This T cell receptor (beta chain) was sequenced in a study of T cells in Graves' hyperthyroidism and ophthalmopathy. This CDR3 spans 16 amino acids. From germline, CDR1 is KGHDR and CDR2 SFDVKD. Trimming left V 6 bases short and J 0 bases short, with 13 bases between. Researchers took RNA transcripts and amplified the TCR beta CDR3 regions from them. Using the HTBI primer set, a first-round RT-PCR was run on the TCR CDR3. TCRdb reprocessed the multiplex PCR reads via MiXCR and lists one record per CDR3 protein. The data contain some 560,000 distinct CDR3 sequences, approximately 15% of them singletons. This clonotype was observed at least ten times.

This rearrangement joins TRBV24-1 to TRBJ2-2, with a weak D call TRBD1 (7 bases). Sequencing input: blood. The TCR comes from a woman younger than 45 with Graves' hyperthyroidism. The CDR3 nucleotides are TGTGCCACCAGTAGGGCGGGACAGTCGAACACCGGGGAGCTGTTTTTT. This encodes CATSRAGQSNTGELFF.